What follows are 27 T cell receptor beta chains derived from one specimen sequenced in a study of PD-1 blockade in classical Hodgkin lymphoma. Following autologous stem cell transplantation, relapse occurred in every patient, and exposure to brentuximab vedotin varied. TCRdb keeps only in-frame clones here, not all; method: immunoSEQ multiplex PCR. The sample contains 37,000 or so clones, about 86% of which appear only once. Sequencing used peripheral blood mononuclear cells (PBMCs), obtained before the second cycle of nivolumab. The source is a human donor with classical Hodgkin lymphoma.

V gene TRBV6-1 combines with J gene TRBJ2-5; no clear D. V was shortened by 6 bases and J by 2 bases, with 16 bases between the two germline ends. Per germline, CDR1 MNHNS and CDR2 SASEGT. This CDR3 contains 15 residues. The CDR3 protein is CASSHSVRAQETQYF. The DNA of the CDR3 is TGTGCCAGCAGCCATTCGGTTCGAGCTCAAGAGACCCAGTACTTC.

The chain links TRBV6-5 to TRBJ1-3; TRBD1 matches 8 bases. The V gene's germline CDR1 is MNHEY and CDR2 SVGAGI. CDR3 size: 13 residues. V trimming: 5 bases; J trimming: 8 bases; junction bases outside the gene matches: 5. The DNA for the CDR3 is TGTGCCAGCAGTCCAGGGGGCAAGGACACCATATATTTT. Protein sequence: CASSPGGKDTIYF.

This sequence joins TRBV27 and TRBJ1-1; D is ambiguous. V was trimmed by 8 bases and J by 7 bases, leaving 14 bases between them. CDR1 and CDR2 (germline): MNHEY, SMNVEV (reference sequence). The CDR3 contains 12 residues. CDR3 in amino acids: CASRSSIGEAFF. The DNA for the CDR3 is TGTGCCAGCCGGTCCTCGATAGGTGAAGCTTTCTTT.

With regard to this clone: One junction end disagrees with the germline gene, perhaps due to a read error. V is TRBV7-7 and J is TRBJ2-7; possible D gene TRBD2, 5 bases. The CDR3 is 13 residues long. The germline CDR1 and CDR2 sequences are SSHAT and FNYEAQ (reference sequence). This CDR3 is CASSYRRGYEQYF. The CDR3 DNA sequence: TGTGCTAGCAGCTACCGCCGGGGTTACGAGCAGTACTTC. Variable domain in full (rest from reference TRBV7-7 and TRBJ2-7): GAGVSQSPRYKVTKRGQDVTLRCDPISSHATLYWYQQALGQGPEFLTYFNYEAQPDKSGLPSDRFSAERPEGSISTLTIQRTEQRDSAMYRCASSYRRGYEQYFGPGTRLTVT.

This sequence joins TRBV5-4 and TRBJ1-2; 8 bases match TRBD1. J gave up 8 bases and V 3 bases, and 9 bases lay outside the gene matches. The CDR3 has 14 amino acids. CDR1 SGHNT and CDR2 YYREEE come from the germline V gene (reference sequence). The CDR3 sequence is CASSYQGAVNGYTF. The CDR3 DNA is TGTGCCAGCAGCTATCAGGGGGCGGTAAACGGCTACACCTTC.

Concerning this clone: A far more abundant clone sits one base away, making this likely a read error. Within the sample, other DNA sequences also encode this same CDR3. V usage is TRBV6-4 and J usage is TRBJ2-1, with D perhaps TRBD2 (5 bases). Trimming stripped 4 bases from V and 0 bases from J, with 10 bases between. Germline CDR1 is MRHNA and CDR2 is SNTAGT. The CDR3 contains 15 residues. CDR3 DNA sequence: TGTGCCAGCAGTGCCAGCGGCAGCTCCTACAATGAGCAGTTCTTC. Translating gives CASSASGSSYNEQFF.

The gene calls are TRBV18 and TRBJ2-7, with 9 bases lining up with TRBD2. Germline CDR1 KGHSH, CDR2 LQKENI. The CDR3 runs 14 residues. V gave up 6 bases and J gave up 7 bases; unmatched junction bases: 10. The CDR3 loop reads CASSSAGGPREQYF. The CDR3 DNA is TGTGCCAGCTCGTCGGCGGGAGGGCCTAGGGAGCAGTACTTC.

Regarding this clone: Within the sample, other DNA sequences also encode this same CDR3. The chain has TRBV7-9 and TRBJ1-1; D is uncertain. CDR3 length: 12 amino acids. The V and J ends lost 3 bases and 0 bases respectively, with 2 bases between them. CDR1 and CDR2 (germline): SEHNR, FQNEAQ (reference sequence). The CDR3 DNA reads as TGTGCCAGCAGCTTGGTGAACACTGAAGCTTTCTTT. Residues: CASSLVNTEAFF.

The rearrangement links TRBV6-5 to TRBJ2-2, with 9 bases lining up with TRBD2. This CDR3 region has 14 residues. V lost 6 bases to trimming and J lost 5 bases; unmatched junction nucleotides: 4. The V gene's germline CDR1 is MNHEY and CDR2 SVGAGI. CDR3 in amino acids: CASRQLAGTGELFF. CDR3 sequence (DNA): TGTGCCAGCAGACAACTAGCGGGTACCGGGGAGCTGTTTTTT.

J is TRBJ2-7 and V is TRBV29-1, with D maybe TRBD1 (7 bases). The germline V gene has CDR1 SQVTM and CDR2 ANQGSEA. The CDR3 covers 13 residues. The V end lost 4 bases, the J end lost 4 bases, and 14 bases lay between the germline ends. CDR3 amino acids: CSVAGGSRYEQYF. In nucleotides, the CDR3 is TGCAGCGTTGCAGGGGGGAGCAGATACGAGCAGTACTTC.

CDR3 amino acids: CSVEGVTDTQYF. CDR3 DNA sequence: TGCAGCGTTGAAGGGGTGACAGATACGCAGTATTTT. The rearrangement joins TRBV29-1 to TRBJ2-3; D remains ambiguous. Deletions cut 1 base from V and 3 bases from J, with 5 bases between. Germline CDR1 is SQVTM and CDR2 is ANQGSEA. The CDR3 totals 12 residues.

This chain connects TRBV10-3 to TRBJ2-2, with a possible D match to TRBD2 (6 bases). The CDR3 covers 15 residues. Germline-derived CDR1 and CDR2 are ENHRY and SYGVKD. V lost 7 bases, J lost 3 bases, and 15 bases lay in between. Here the CDR3 reads CAINAGGIYTGELFF. CDR3 DNA: TGTGCCATCAACGCCGGCGGGATATACACCGGGGAGCTGTTTTTT.

On this clone itself: Other DNA sequences in the same sample also yield this CDR3. CDR3 nucleotides: TGTGCCAGTAGTATCAACTCAAACACTGAAGCTTTCTTT. Amino acid sequence: CASSINSNTEAFF. The chain uses TRBV19 and TRBJ1-1; D remains ambiguous. The V and J ends lost 3 bases and 2 bases respectively, with 7 bases between them. Germline loops: CDR1 LNHDA, CDR2 SQIVND (reference sequence). This CDR3 is 13 amino acids long.

Here the CDR3 DNA reads TGTGCCAGTAGTCTCTCGGGACAGGGGTTCTACGAGCAGTACTTC. This encodes CASSLSGQGFYEQYF. The chain couples TRBV19 to TRBJ2-7; 10 nucleotides agree with TRBD1. Germline V CDR1 and CDR2: LNHDA, SQIVND (reference sequence). The junction had 7 bases not matched to a gene; V was cut back by 5 bases and J by 3 bases. The CDR3 is 15 residues long.

The gene calls are TRBV28 and TRBJ2-1; the D gene is possibly TRBD2 (5 bases). Between the trimmed V and J ends, which lost 7 bases and 9 bases, there was a span of 25 bases. The CDR3 sequence is 16 residues long. Germline values: CDR1 MDHEN, CDR2 SYDVKM. The CDR3 spells CASNLLEGVEVGEQFF. CDR3 sequence (DNA): TGTGCCAGCAACCTACTAGAAGGTGTGGAAGTTGGTGAGCAGTTCTTC.

The CDR3 DNA reads TGTGCCAGCAGTTTATCGGGGGGCGGATATAGCAATCAGCCCCAGCATTTT. Translation: CASSLSGGGYSNQPQHF. The genes are TRBV28 and TRBJ1-5; a possible D gene is TRBD1 (6 bases). Germline V gene sequence: CDR1 MDHEN, CDR2 SYDVKM. V was cut by 1 base and J by 0 bases, with 13 bases left in between. CDR3 length: 17 residues.

V and J are TRBV27 and TRBJ2-7; D is uncertain. Germline-derived CDR1 and CDR2 are MNHEY and SMNVEV (reference sequence). Trimming removed 0 bases from V and 0 bases from J, with 6 bases in between. The CDR3 is 14 residues long. In DNA form, the CDR3 reads TGTGCCAGCAGTTTATCGACCCTCTCCTACGAGCAGTACTTC. The encoded protein is CASSLSTLSYEQYF.

This clone has only a few counts. The genes are TRBV2 and TRBJ2-1; 11 nucleotides agree with TRBD2. CDR3 length: 14 amino acids. Looked up from germline, CDR1 is SNHLY and CDR2 is FYNNEI. Trimming removed 4 bases from V and 6 bases from J; junction bases left unmatched: 2. CDR3 sequence (DNA): TGTGCCAGCAGTGGACTAGCGGGGTTCAATGAGCAGTTCTTC. This gives the protein CASSGLAGFNEQFF. Using reference TRBV2 and TRBJ2-1 for the parts outside the CDR3, the full variable domain is EPEVTQTPSHQVTQMGQEVILRCVPISNHLYFYWYRQILGQKVEFLVSFYNNEISEKSEIFDDQFSVERPDGSNFTLKIRSTKLEDSAMYFCASSGLAGFNEQFFGPGTRLTVL.

This rearrangement joins TRBV9 to TRBJ2-2; 7 nucleotides match TRBD2. This CDR3 contains 18 residues. CDR1 SGDLS and CDR2 YYNGEE come from the germline V gene. The junction had 15 bases not matched to a gene; V was cut back by 4 bases and J by 3 bases. CDR3 protein: CASSRGASGKTDTGELFF. In DNA, the CDR3 is TGTGCCAGCAGCCGAGGTGCTAGCGGAAAAACCGACACCGGGGAGCTGTTTTTT.

V usage is TRBV19 and J usage is TRBJ2-7; 8 bases agree with TRBD1. Germline-derived CDR1 and CDR2 are LNHDA and SQIVND (reference sequence). The CDR3 runs 15 residues. V trimming: 1 base; J trimming: 2 bases; junction bases outside the gene matches: 4. The CDR3 spells CASSIGAGGAYEQYF. In DNA form, the CDR3 reads TGTGCCAGTAGTATAGGGGCAGGGGGCGCCTACGAGCAGTACTTC.

This clone is a singleton in its sample. The chain recombines TRBV6-5 with TRBJ2-5, with TRBD1 matching 7 bases. The CDR3 runs 13 residues. V gave up 6 bases and J gave up 5 bases; unmatched junction bases: 6. In germline, CDR1 is MNHEY, CDR2 SVGAGI. The CDR3 DNA is TGTGCCAGCAGCAGAACAGGGGTCGAGACCCAGTACTTC. Amino acid sequence: CASSRTGVETQYF.

The rearrangement uses TRBV11-2 and TRBJ2-1; no reliable D call. The CDR3 is 12 amino acids. CDR1 is SGHAT and CDR2 is FQNNGV in the germline V gene. The V end was cut by 2 bases, the J end by 5 bases, with 4 bases between. CDR3 in amino acids: CASSLTDNEQFF. Written as DNA, the CDR3 is TGTGCCAGCAGCTTAACAGACAATGAGCAGTTCTTC.

V is TRBV29-1 and J is TRBJ2-1; D is undetermined. V lost 7 bases to trimming and J lost 7 bases, with 11 bases between them. The CDR3 is 11 residues long. Germline CDR1 is SQVTM and CDR2 is ANQGSEA. Here the CDR3 reads CSELFGNEQFF. The CDR3 coding sequence is TGCAGCGAGCTCTTTGGTAATGAGCAGTTCTTC.

This clone was detected only a few times. The chain employs TRBV10-1 and TRBJ1-2; tentative D call: TRBD1 (5 bases). V lost 8 bases, J lost 3 bases, and 10 bases lay in between. The germline CDR1 and CDR2 sequences are WNHNN and SYGVQD (reference sequence). The CDR3 contains 12 residues. CDR3 sequence: CASPTEDYGYTF. The DNA for the CDR3 is TGCGCCAGCCCGACAGAGGACTATGGCTACACCTTC.

The CDR3 sequence: CASTSGETGELFF. The CDR3 nucleotides read TGTGCCAGCACCAGCGGGGAGACCGGGGAGCTGTTTTTT. The chain couples TRBV21-1 to TRBJ2-2; the DNA was not used to check the table's D call, TRBD2. TRBV21-1 is a documented pseudogene. The CDR3 is 13 residues long.

V gene TRBV19 combines with J gene TRBJ1-2, with a possible D match to TRBD1 (5 bases). V was cut by 2 bases and J by 3 bases, with 10 bases left in between. From germline, CDR1 is LNHDA and CDR2 SQIVND (reference sequence). The CDR3 has 14 residues. CDR3 DNA sequence: TGTGCCAGTAGTATACTCCCCAGGGACTATGGCTACACCTTC. Amino acid sequence: CASSILPRDYGYTF.

The rearrangement joins TRBV30 to TRBJ1-2; D is uncertain. The germline V gene encodes CDR1 GTSNPN and CDR2 SVGIG (reference sequence). The CDR3 has 12 amino acids. V lost 4 bases and J lost 3, with 9 bases in between. The CDR3 nucleotides read TGTGCCTGGACTGAGCAGCACTATGGCTACACCTTC. Its protein is CAWTEQHYGYTF. The full variable domain, its missing parts supplied by reference TRBV30 and TRBJ1-2, is SQTIHQWPATLVQPVGSPLSLECTVEGTSNPNLYWYRQAAGRGLQLLFYSVGIGQISSEVPQNLSASRPQDRQFILSSKKLLLSDSGFYLCAWTEQHYGYTFGSGTRLTVV.